Sequencing of this TCR beta chain was carried out in a study of technical replicates of blood from a handful of donors. V lost 3 bases, J lost 10 bases, and 8 bases stayed unmatched. The CDR3 spans 14 residues. Germline-derived CDR1 and CDR2 are SGHDT and YYEEEE. TCRdb's copy holds only in-frame clones and misses some; the assay was immunoSEQ multiplex PCR. There are some 87,000 clones in the sample; roughly 97% occur only once, and over 0.15% lies in the top ten. This receptor was taken from a human donor in good health. The gene calls are TRBV5-6 and TRBJ1-4; TRBD1 matches at 8 bases. Sequencing was carried out using T cells isolated from PBMCs. The CDR3 sequence is CASSSTGEQGKLFF. The CDR3 DNA follows: TGTGCCAGCAGCTCGACAGGGGAGCAGGGAAAACTGTTTTTT.